This T cell receptor (beta chain) was identified during a study of identical twins. Whole-study findings and limits: Recombination models fit unrelated individuals' TCR alpha sharing but underestimated twins'.

Germline V CDR1 and CDR2: DFQATT, SNEGSKA (reference sequence). Between the trimmed V and J ends, which lost 3 bases and 0 bases, there was a span of 11 bases. This CDR3 contains 14 residues. TCRdb reprocessed the 5' RACE reads via MiXCR and lists one record per CDR3 protein. The sample has over 600,000 distinct CDR3 sequences; less than 25% are singletons. This clonotype was found many times. Its target is not known. This sample also belongs to another study, concerning T cells expressing NK-cell markers. From that study: All TCR beta repertoires analysed originated from sorted CD3+CD56+NKG2C+, CD3+CD56+NKG2C- and CD3+CD56-NKG2C+ T cells. Of eight sequenced donors, seven were HCMV-seropositive and one HCMV-seronegative. In a group of about six donors, dominant NKG2C+ clonotypes represented about 1.0-7.5% of CD8+ T cells.

Sequenced material: PBMCs. This receptor was taken from a woman aged 18-30 years in good health. V gene TRBV20-1 combines with J gene TRBJ2-5; D call uncertain. CDR3 protein: CSASPAEYQETQYF. CDR3 in DNA: TGCAGTGCTAGCCCAGCCGAGTACCAAGAGACCCAGTACTTC.